Below, one T cell receptor beta chain is given with its context. Its antigen is unidentified. Germline is not matched at one junction end, which may reflect a read error. These data are taken from a study of cytomegalovirus exposure and HLA in healthy donors. Study in general: A previous analysis identified 117 million unique TCR beta sequences derived from 180 million or so T cells.

The CDR3 is made up of 19 amino acids. CDR1 and CDR2 (germline): SGHAT, FQNNGV. The PCR made use of 60 Vbeta and 13 Jbeta primers. The method was immunoSEQ multiplex PCR; TCRdb's version includes in-frame clones alone and lacks a portion of them. In the table there are fewer than 250,000 clones, more than 80% of which are singletons. Study conclusions and caveats: Investigators reported 164 TCR beta chains as tied to cytomegalovirus. Reported findings show TCR beta sequences accurately forecast HLA-A and HLA-B alleles in most subjects. V- and J-gene trimming in TCR beta was tied to a missense DCLRE1C variant by an analysis performed later.

This rearrangement joins TRBV11-2 to TRBJ2-6; weak D call: TRBD2 (6 bases). This sequence was found in a man aged 25-40 years in good health and CMV-seronegative. The material sequenced was PBMCs. The CDR3 sequence: CASSSTRRGRFSGASVLTF. The CDR3, as DNA: TGTGCCAGCAGCTCCACCAGGCGGGGTCGCTTTTCTGGGGCCAGCGTCCTGACTTTC.